This T cell receptor (beta chain) was sequenced during a study of T-cell reconstitution after alpha-beta-depleted transplantation in children. General study results and limits: By one year post-transplant, T-cell counts and diversity largely arose from T cells that were newly produced.

The CDR3 contains 16 residues. Germline V CDR1 and CDR2: SGHAT, FQNNGV. J gave up 0 bases and V 9 bases, and 10 bases lay outside the gene matches. This sample's TCRbeta library carried unique molecular identifier barcodes. TCRdb reprocessed the PCR reads via MiXCR and lists one record per CDR3 protein. This repertoire shows 250,000 to 300,000 distinct CDR3 sequences, 11% found once; its top ten account for 20% to 30%. At least ten counts were recorded for this clonotype. Its antigen is not identified. Material: peripheral blood, obtained 180 days after TCRalphabeta/CD19-depleted stem cell transplant. This clonotype originated in a male patient between 2 and 10 years old who had a stem cell transplant for chronic granulomatous disease, so the T cells may come from the graft donor. This chain joins TRBV11-2 and TRBJ2-1, with 8 bases fitting TRBD2. The CDR3 region is CASMPSGGNSYNEQFF. The DNA of the CDR3 is TGTGCCAGTATGCCCAGCGGGGGCAACTCCTACAATGAGCAGTTCTTC.